The 3 T cell receptor beta chains below all came from one sample that was sequenced in a study of blood T cells in healthy people across ages. A second PCR, run for about 7 to 12 cycles, used a sample-barcoded 5' primer plus a J-beta primer mix. TCRdb reprocessed the 5' RACE reads via MiXCR and lists one record per CDR3 protein. The profile shows over a million distinct CDR3 sequences, 40% to 45% of them singletons. Sample: blood. All receptors derive from an older woman in good health.

V and J are TRBV6-1 and TRBJ2-1; TRBD2 aligns across 11 bases. Germline V gives CDR1 MNHNS, CDR2 SASEGT. The V gene end was trimmed by 5 bases and the J gene end by 1 base; junction bases not matched to a gene: 7. The CDR3 contains 17 residues. CDR3 bases: TGTGCCAGCAGTCCCGGGGCTAGCGGGAGGTCCTACAATGAGCAGTTCTTC. Protein product: CASSPGASGRSYNEQFF.

The chain employs TRBV12-3 or TRBV12-4 and TRBJ1-1; the match to TRBD1 covers 10 bases. The CDR3 is 14 residues long. Unmatched junction bases numbered 12, after V lost 5 bases and J lost 12 bases. CDR3 in amino acids: CASSPGGTGAQSFF. CDR3 nucleotides: TGTGCCAGCAGTCCCGGCGGGACAGGGGCACAGTCTTTCTTT.

In this sample, this clonotype turned up once. V and J are TRBV6-5 and TRBJ2-7; TRBD2 matches 10 bases. The CDR3 has 16 residues. CDR1 is MNHEY, CDR2 SVGAGI, per germline. Trimming at V came to 0 bases and at J to 7 bases, leaving 9 bases not matched to a gene. The CDR3 loop reads CASSYSWLAGVNEQYF. The CDR3 nucleotides are TGTGCCAGCAGTTACTCGTGGCTAGCGGGAGTCAATGAGCAGTACTTC.